The rows below give T cell receptor beta chains drawn from one sample of a study of T cell changes during pregnancy in multiple sclerosis. This table comes from immunoSEQ multiplex PCR, and its TCRdb copy is limited to in-frame clones, with some not included. The sample consists of more than 80,000 clones, about 90% of them appearing once. The sequences come from peripheral blood, collected before pregnancy. Receptors were obtained from a female donor with multiple sclerosis, enrolled in a pregnancy study. Each CDR3 is given with its conserved first and last residue.

v_gene | CDR3aa
TRBV5-5 | CASRDSSSYNEQFF
TRBV4-3 | CASSQDQRQGTTNEKLFF
TRBV11-3 | CASSPLGELNTEAFF
TRBV7-8 | CASSPVFDGEAFF
TRBV11-1 | CASSLVADSDTQYF
TRBV7-9 | CASSLQASNPYGYTF
TRBV7-6 | CASSRLTSGPTNTGELFF
TRBV4-2 | CASSQGGDYGYTF
TRBV28 | CASGEGGRAKNIQYF
TRBV6-5 | CASNLLGGLNTEAFF
TRBV7-2 | CASSLAASYEQYF
TRBV27 | CASSPQIGQATTGELFF
TRBV5-6 | CASSPTRRRGLAFF
TRBV11-3 | CASSFKGQLNTEAFF
TRBV30 | CAWTDRHHSPLHF
TRBV7-9 | CASSTWGDRDQETQYF
TRBV5-1 | CASSFVAARQETQYF
TRBV6-6 | CASSPIQYTDTQYF
TRBV19 | CASSITQTNEKLFF
TRBV20-1 | CSARADRAQYF
TRBV30 | CAWIDIISRGRASYGYTF
TRBV30 | CAWSVRQGAFF
TRBV15 | CATSRGVVVSPLHF
TRBV29-1 | CSVEGGLDRSSYNEQFF
TRBV30 | CAWSGSGPDTQYF
TRBV4-3 | CASSQESGHPRDEQFF
TRBV20-1 | CSASKGLKAFF
TRBV25-1 | CASSAAGTGTTGELFF
TRBV6-6 | CASTQTGLSGNTIYF
TRBV7-9 | CASSLSGGGRLETQYF
TRBV2 | CASSAKESSYNEQFF
TRBV2 | CASREGGLAGAYEQYF
TRBV5-1 | CASSLGQGLHSYEQYF
TRBV5-6 | CASSFTGFYGYTF
TRBV6-4 | CASSPDSGYSPLHF